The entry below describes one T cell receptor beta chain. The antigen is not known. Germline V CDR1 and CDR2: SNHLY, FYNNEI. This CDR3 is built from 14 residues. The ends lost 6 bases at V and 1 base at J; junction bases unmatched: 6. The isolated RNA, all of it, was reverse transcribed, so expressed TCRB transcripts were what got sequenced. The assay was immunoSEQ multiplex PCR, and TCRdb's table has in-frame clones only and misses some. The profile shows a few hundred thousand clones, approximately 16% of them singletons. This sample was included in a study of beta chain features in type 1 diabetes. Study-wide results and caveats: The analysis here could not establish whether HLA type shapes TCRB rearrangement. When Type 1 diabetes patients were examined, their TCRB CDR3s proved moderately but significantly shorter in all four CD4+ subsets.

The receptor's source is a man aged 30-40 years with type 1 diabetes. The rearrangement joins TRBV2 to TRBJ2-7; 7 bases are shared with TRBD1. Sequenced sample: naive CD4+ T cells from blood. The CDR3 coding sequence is TGTGCCAGCAGACCGGACAGGTCATCCTACGAGCAGTACTTC. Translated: CASRPDRSSYEQYF.